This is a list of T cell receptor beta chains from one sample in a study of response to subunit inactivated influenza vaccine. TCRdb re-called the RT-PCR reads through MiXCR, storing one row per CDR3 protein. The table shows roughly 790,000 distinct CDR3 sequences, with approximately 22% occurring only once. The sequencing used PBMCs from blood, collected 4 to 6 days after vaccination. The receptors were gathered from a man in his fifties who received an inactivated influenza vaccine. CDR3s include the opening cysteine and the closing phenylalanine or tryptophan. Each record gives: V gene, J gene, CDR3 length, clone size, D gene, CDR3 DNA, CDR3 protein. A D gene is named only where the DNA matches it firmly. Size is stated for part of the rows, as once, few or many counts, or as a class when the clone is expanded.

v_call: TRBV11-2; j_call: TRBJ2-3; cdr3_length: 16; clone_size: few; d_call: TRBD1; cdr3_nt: TGTGCCAGCAGCTTTAGTGACAGGGGGTCAACAGATACGCAGTATTTT; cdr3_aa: CASSFSDRGSTDTQYF
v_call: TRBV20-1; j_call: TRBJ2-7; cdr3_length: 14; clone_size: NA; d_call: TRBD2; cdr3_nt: TGCAGTGCTAAGTTTCGCGGGGGGCGAAGCGAGCAGTACTTC; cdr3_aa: CSAKFRGGRSEQYF
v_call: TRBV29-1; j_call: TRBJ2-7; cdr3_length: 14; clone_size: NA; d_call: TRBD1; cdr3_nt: TGCAGCGTACCCTCCGGGACAGGCTCCTACGAGCAGTACTTC; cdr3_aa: CSVPSGTGSYEQYF
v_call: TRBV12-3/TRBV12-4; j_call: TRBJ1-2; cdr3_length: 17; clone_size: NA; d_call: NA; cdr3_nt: TGTGCCAGCACCGTGGCGTGGCAGGGCACATTAAACTATGGCTACACCTTC; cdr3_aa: CASTVAWQGTLNYGYTF
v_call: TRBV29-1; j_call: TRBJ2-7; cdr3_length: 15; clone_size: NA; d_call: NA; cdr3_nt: TGCAGCGTTGAAGTCTCGGACCTGAGCTCCTACGAGCAGTACTTC; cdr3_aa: CSVEVSDLSSYEQYF
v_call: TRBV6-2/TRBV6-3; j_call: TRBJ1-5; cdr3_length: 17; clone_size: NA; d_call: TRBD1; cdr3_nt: TGTGCCAGCAGTTACTCGAGTGGGACAGGGGGCAATCAGCCCCAGCATTTT; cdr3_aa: CASSYSSGTGGNQPQHF
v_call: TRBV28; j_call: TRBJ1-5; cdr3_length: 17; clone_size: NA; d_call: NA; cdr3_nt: TGTGCCAGTGTCACTTTTCTATATACGGGCGCGGATCAGCCCCAGCATTTT; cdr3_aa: CASVTFLYTGADQPQHF
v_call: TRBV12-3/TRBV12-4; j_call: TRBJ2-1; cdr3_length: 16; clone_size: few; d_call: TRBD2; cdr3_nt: TGTGCCAGTTCTCGGATGGGCGGGGGGGCATACAATGAGCAGTTCTTC; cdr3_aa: CASSRMGGGAYNEQFF
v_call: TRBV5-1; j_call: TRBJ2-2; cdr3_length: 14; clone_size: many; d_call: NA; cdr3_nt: TGCGCCAGCAGCGTGGGACAAAACACCGGGGAGCTGTTTTTT; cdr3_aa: CASSVGQNTGELFF
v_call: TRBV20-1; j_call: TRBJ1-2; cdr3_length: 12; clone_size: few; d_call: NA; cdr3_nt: TGCAGTGCTATGGGACTGAACTATGGCTACACCTTC; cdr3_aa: CSAMGLNYGYTF
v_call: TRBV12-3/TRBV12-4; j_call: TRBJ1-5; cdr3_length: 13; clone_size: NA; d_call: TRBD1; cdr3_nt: TGTGCCAGCAGTACAGGGGGTGGGCAGCCCCAGCATTTT; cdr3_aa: CASSTGGGQPQHF
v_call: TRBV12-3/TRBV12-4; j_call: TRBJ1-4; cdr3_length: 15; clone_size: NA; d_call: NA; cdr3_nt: TGTGCCAGCAGTTCCGCCCGGGAAACTAATGAAAAACTGTTTTTT; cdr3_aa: CASSSARETNEKLFF
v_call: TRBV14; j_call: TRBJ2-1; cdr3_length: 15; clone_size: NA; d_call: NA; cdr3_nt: TGTGCCAGCAGCCAAGGGAGGGGGTTGTTCTATGAGCAGTTCTTC; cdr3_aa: CASSQGRGLFYEQFF
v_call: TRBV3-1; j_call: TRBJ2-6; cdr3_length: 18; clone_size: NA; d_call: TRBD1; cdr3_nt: TGTGCCAGCAGCTTTTCTGGACAGGGGACGGTCGGGGCCAACGTCCTGACTTTC; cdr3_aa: CASSFSGQGTVGANVLTF
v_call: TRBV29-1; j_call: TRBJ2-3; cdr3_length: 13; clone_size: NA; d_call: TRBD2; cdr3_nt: TGCAGCGTTGAGGCCGGGACTAGCTTTACGCAGTATTTT; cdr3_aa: CSVEAGTSFTQYF
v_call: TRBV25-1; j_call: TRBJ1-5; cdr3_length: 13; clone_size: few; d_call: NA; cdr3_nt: TGTGCCAGCAGTGAAATAGACGGACAGCCCCAGCATTTT; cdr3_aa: CASSEIDGQPQHF
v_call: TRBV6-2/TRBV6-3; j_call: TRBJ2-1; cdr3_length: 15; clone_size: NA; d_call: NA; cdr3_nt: TGTGCCAGCAGTCCTCCCGGCCCTACCTACAATGAGCAGTTCTTC; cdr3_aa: CASSPPGPTYNEQFF
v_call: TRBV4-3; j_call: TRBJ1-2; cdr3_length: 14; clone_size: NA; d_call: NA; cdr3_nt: TGCGCCAGCAGCCAAGATTGGCAGGGAGGTGGCTACACCTTC; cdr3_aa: CASSQDWQGGGYTF
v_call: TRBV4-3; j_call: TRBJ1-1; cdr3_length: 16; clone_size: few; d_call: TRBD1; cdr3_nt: TGCGCCAGCAGCCAAGATCATCTCACAGGGGGCACTGAAGCTTTCTTT; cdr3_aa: CASSQDHLTGGTEAFF
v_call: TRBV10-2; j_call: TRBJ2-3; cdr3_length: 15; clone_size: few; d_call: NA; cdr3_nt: TGCGCCAGCAGCTTCACCGGGACAAACACAGATACGCAGTATTTT; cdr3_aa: CASSFTGTNTDTQYF
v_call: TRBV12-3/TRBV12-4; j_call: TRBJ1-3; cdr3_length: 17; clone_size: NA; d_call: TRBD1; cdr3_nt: TGTGCCCTCAGTTTAAATTCATGGACAGGGTCCGGAAACACCATATATTTT; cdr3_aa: CALSLNSWTGSGNTIYF
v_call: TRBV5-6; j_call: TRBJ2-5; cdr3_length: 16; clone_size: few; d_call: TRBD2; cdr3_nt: TGTGCCAGCAGCTCCGGGACTAGCTTCGCCCAAGTGACCCAGTACTTC; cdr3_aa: CASSSGTSFAQVTQYF
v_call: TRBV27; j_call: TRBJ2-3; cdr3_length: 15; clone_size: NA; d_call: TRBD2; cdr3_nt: TGTGCCAGCAGTTTCACTAGCGGGAACACAGATACGCAGTATTTT; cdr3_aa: CASSFTSGNTDTQYF
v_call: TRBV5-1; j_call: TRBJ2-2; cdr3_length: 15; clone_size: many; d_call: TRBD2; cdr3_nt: TGCGCCAGCAGCTTGTATATTAGCGGGACCGGGGAGCTGTTTTTT; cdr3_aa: CASSLYISGTGELFF
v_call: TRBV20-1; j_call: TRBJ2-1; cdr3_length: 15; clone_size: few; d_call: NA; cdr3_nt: TGCAGTGCTATAGGAGGTGGGGGCAGATGGAATGAGCAGTTCTTC; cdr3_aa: CSAIGGGGRWNEQFF
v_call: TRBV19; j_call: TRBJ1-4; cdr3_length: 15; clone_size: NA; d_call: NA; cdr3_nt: TGTGCCACACATCCCCGAAGACAGGAGGGTGAAAAACTGTTTTTT; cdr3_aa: CATHPRRQEGEKLFF
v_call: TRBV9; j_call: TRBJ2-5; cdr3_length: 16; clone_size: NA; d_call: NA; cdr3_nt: TGTGCCAGCAGCTCCCTAAGTGGCGGGGTTCAAGAGACCCAGTACTTC; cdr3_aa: CASSSLSGGVQETQYF
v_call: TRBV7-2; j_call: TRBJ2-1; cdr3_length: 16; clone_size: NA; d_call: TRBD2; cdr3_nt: TGTGCCAGCAGCTTAGCGGTAGCGGGAGGGTACAATGAGCAGTTCTTC; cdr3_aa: CASSLAVAGGYNEQFF
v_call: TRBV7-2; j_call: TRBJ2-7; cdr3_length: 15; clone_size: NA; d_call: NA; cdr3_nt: TGTGCCAGCAGCTTAGCAGTTGCGCAGGCCTACGAGCAGTACTTC; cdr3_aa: CASSLAVAQAYEQYF
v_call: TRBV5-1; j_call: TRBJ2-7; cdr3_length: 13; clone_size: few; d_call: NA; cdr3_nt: TGCGCCAGCAGCGTGGGACAAGGGGACGAGCAGTACTTC; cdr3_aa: CASSVGQGDEQYF
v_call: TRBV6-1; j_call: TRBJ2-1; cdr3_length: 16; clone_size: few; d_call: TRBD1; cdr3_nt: TGTGCCAGCAGGCCCGGGACAGGGGGGAATTACAATGAGCAGTTCTTC; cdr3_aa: CASRPGTGGNYNEQFF
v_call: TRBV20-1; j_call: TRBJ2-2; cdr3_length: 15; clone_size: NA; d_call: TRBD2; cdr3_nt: TGCAGTGCTCGACTAGCGGGCGCCGTCACCGGGGAGCTGTTTTTT; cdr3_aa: CSARLAGAVTGELFF
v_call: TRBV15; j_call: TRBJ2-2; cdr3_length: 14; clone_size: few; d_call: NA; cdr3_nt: TGTGCCATTAGAGTAGGGGAGAACACCGGGGAGCTGTTTTTT; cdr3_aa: CAIRVGENTGELFF
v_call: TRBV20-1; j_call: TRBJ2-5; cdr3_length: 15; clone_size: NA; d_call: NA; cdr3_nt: TGCAGTGCTAGAGATTTCCAGGGCCCTCAAGAGACCCAGTACTTC; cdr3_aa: CSARDFQGPQETQYF
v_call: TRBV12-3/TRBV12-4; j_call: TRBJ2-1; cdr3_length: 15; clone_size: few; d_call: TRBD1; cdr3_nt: TGTGCCAGCAGAATAACCGGGACAGGGAAGAATGAGCAGTTCTTC; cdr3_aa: CASRITGTGKNEQFF
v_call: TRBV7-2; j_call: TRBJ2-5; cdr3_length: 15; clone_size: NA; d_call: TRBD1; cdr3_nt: TGTGCCAGCAGACGGATATCGGGACAGCAAGAGACCCAGTACTTC; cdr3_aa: CASRRISGQQETQYF
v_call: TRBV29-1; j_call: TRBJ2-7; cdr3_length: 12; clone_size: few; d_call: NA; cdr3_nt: TGCAGCGTTGAGGTCAGTGTGGGCGAGCAGTACTTC; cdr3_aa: CSVEVSVGEQYF
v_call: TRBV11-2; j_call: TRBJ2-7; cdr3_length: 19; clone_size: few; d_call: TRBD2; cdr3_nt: TGTGCCAGCAGCTTAGTCTTTTCCATTTGGCGGGAGAGACTAAGCGAGCAGTACTTC; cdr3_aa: CASSLVFSIWRERLSEQYF
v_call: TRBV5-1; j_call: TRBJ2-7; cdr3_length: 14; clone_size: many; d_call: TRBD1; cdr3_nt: TGCGCCAGCAGCTCCGGACAGGGCCCCTACGAGCAGTACTTC; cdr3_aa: CASSSGQGPYEQYF
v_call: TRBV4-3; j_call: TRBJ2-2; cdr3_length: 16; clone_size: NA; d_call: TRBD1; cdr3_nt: TGCGCCAGCAGCCAAGAAGCGACAGGGGACACCGGGGAGCTGTTTTTT; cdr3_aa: CASSQEATGDTGELFF
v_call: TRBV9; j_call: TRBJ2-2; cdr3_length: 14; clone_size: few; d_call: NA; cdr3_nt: TGTGCCAGCAGCGGCAGACAGAACACCGGGGAGCTGTTTTTT; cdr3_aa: CASSGRQNTGELFF
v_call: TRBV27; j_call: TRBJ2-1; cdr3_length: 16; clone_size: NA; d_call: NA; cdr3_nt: TGTGCCAGCAGTCGCTCTTGGGCGGCCTCCTACAATGAGCAGTTCTTC; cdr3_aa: CASSRSWAASYNEQFF
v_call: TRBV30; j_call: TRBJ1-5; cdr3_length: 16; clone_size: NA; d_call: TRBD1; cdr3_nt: TGTGCCTGGAGTGGCGGACAGGGAGGGAGCAATCAGCCCCAGCATTTT; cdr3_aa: CAWSGGQGGSNQPQHF
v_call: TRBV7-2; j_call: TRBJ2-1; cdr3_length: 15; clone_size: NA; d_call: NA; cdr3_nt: TGTGCCAGCAGCTTAGACGCGGGGGCGGGAAATGAGCAGTTCTTC; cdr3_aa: CASSLDAGAGNEQFF
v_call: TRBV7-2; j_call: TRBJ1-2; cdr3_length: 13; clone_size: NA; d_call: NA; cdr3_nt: TGTGCCAGCAGCTTAGCCCAGCTCTATGGCTACACCTTC; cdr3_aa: CASSLAQLYGYTF
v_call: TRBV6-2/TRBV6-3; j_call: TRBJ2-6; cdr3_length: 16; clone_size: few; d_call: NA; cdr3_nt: TGTGCCAGCAGTTTCACGGGGCTCTCTGGGGCCAACGTCCTGACTTTC; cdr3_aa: CASSFTGLSGANVLTF
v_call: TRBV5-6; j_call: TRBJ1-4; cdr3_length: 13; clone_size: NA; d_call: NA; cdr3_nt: TGTGCCAGGAGCCTCGGGACTGGGGAAAAACTGTTTTTT; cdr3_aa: CARSLGTGEKLFF